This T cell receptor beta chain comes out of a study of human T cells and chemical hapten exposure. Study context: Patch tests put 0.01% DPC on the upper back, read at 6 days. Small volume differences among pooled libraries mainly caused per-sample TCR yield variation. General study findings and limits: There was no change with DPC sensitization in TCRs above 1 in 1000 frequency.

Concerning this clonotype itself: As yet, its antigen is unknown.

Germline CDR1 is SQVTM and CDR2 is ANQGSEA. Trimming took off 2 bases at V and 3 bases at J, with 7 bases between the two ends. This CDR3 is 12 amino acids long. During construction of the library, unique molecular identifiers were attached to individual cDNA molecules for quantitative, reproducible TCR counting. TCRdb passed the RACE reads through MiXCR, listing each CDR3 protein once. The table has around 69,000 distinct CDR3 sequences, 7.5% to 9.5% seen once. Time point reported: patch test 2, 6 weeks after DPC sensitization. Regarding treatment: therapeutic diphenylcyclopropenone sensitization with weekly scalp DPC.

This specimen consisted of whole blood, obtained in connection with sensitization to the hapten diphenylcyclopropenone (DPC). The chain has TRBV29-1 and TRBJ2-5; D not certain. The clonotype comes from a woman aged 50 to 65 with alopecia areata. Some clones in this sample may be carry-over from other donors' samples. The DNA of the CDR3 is TGCAGCGTTGAAAATGGAGAAGAGACCCAGTACTTC. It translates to CSVENGEETQYF.